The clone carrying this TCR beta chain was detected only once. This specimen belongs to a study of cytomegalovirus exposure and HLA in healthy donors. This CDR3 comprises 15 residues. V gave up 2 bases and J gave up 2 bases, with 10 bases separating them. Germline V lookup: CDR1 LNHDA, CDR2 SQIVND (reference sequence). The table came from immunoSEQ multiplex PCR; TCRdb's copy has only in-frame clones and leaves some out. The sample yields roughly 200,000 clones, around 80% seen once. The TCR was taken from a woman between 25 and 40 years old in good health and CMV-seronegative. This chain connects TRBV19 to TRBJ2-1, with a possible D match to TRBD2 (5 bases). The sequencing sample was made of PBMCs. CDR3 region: CASSINSGTYNEQFF. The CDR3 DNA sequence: TGTGCCAGTAGTATAAACAGCGGAACCTACAATGAGCAGTTCTTC. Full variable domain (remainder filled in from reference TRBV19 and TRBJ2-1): DGGITQSPKYLFRKEGQNVTLSCEQNLNHDAMYWYRQDPGQGLRLIYYSQIVNDFQKGDIAEGYSVSREKKESFPLTVTSAQKNPTAFYLCASSINSGTYNEQFFGPGTRLTVL.